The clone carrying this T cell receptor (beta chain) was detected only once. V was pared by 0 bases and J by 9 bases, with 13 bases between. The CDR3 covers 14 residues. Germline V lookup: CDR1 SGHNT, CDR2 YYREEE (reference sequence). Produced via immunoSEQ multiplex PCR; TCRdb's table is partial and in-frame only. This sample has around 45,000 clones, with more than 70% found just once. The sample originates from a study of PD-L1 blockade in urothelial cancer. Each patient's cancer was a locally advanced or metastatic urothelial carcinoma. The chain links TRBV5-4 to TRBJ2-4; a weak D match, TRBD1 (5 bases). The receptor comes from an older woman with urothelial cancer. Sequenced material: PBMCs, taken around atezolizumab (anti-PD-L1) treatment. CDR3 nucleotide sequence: TGTGCCAGCAGCTTGGTAAGGGGCGATGGCATTCAGTACTTC. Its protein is CASSLVRGDGIQYF. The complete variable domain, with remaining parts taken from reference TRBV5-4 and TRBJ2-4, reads ETGVTQSPTHLIKTRGQQVTLRCSSQSGHNTVSWYQQALGQGPQFIFQYYREEENGRGNFPPRFSGLQFPNYSSELNVNALELDDSALYLCASSLVRGDGIQYFGAGTRLSVL.